This T cell receptor beta chain was observed in a study of OX40 agonist ivuxolimab in advanced cancers. There are 15 residues in the CDR3. Germline V gives CDR1 MDHEN, CDR2 SYDVKM. V trimming: 7 bases; J trimming: 2 bases; junction bases outside the gene matches: 5. The assay was immunoSEQ multiplex PCR, and TCRdb's table has in-frame clones only and misses some. The table has approximately 80,000 clones, 80% to 90% seen once. A single count supports this clone. This material consisted of CD4+ or CD8+ T cells sorted from blood, taken in a trial of the OX40 agonist ivuxolimab. J is TRBJ2-3 and V is TRBV28; 11 bases are shared with TRBD2. This receptor was obtained from an adult with an advanced solid tumor such as melanoma, head and neck, liver or kidney cancer. The CDR3: CASTTSGAITDTQYF. The CDR3 nucleotides are TGTGCCAGCACGACTAGCGGGGCTATCACAGATACGCAGTATTTT.